The clone carrying this TCR beta chain was counted at least ten times. Its cognate antigen is unknown. Trimming removed 5 bases at V and 2 bases at J, with 13 bases between. CDR3 size: 15 residues. Germline assignment: CDR1 SGHTA and CDR2 FQGNSA. Unique molecular identifiers were built into the TCRbeta library. TCRdb called the PCR reads again in MiXCR, with one record for every CDR3 protein. Among around 700,000 distinct CDR3 sequences, around 12% were seen once, and the ten largest hold approximately 0.8%. This entry comes from a study of T-cell reconstitution after alpha-beta-depleted transplantation in children. Study-level findings and limits: A year post-transplant, T-cell counts and diversity derived mostly from newly produced T cells.

The receptor was isolated from a girl aged 2 to 9 with congenital amegakaryocytic thrombocytopenia, due to receive a stem cell transplant. Sequencing used PBMCs, obtained before TCRalphabeta/CD19-depleted stem cell transplant. The genes are TRBV7-2 and TRBJ2-1; D remains ambiguous. Written as DNA, the CDR3 is TGTGCCAGCAGCCCCTCAGGTCCTGCCTACAATGAGCAGTTCTTC. It codes for CASSPSGPAYNEQFF.